A single sample gave rise to the 19 T cell receptor beta chains below, sequenced in a study of cytomegalovirus exposure and HLA in healthy donors. The primer mix had 60 Vbeta and 13 Jbeta primers. Generated by immunoSEQ multiplex PCR, the TCRdb table keeps only in-frame clones and is missing some. The sample carries under 150,000 clones, approximately 83% recorded once. Sequencing used PBMCs. The receptors originated from a male donor in good health and CMV-seronegative.

V usage is TRBV11-2 and J usage is TRBJ2-2, with a possible D match to TRBD1 (6 bases). Per germline, CDR1 SGHAT and CDR2 FQNNGV. The V gene lost 0 bases and the J gene lost 5 bases, with 7 bases spanning the gap. The CDR3 is made up of 14 amino acids. The CDR3 loop is CASSLDQGTGELFF. DNA of the CDR3: TGTGCCAGCAGCTTAGATCAGGGGACCGGGGAGCTGTTTTTT.

This clone came up a few times. V gene TRBV7-9 combines with J gene TRBJ2-2; D remains unclear. V dropped 4 bases and J dropped 8 bases, with 20 bases sitting between them. The CDR3 totals 16 residues. CDR1 SEHNR and CDR2 FQNEAQ come from the germline V gene (reference sequence). Written as DNA, the CDR3 is TGTGCCAGCAGCTCGGATGGTACCTTCCCAGCGGGGGAGCTGTTTTTT. This codes for CASSSDGTFPAGELFF.

The chain joins TRBV6-4 to TRBJ1-1; D call uncertain. CDR3 length: 13 amino acids. The V gene's germline CDR1 is MRHNA and CDR2 SNTAGT. Trimming left V 5 bases short and J 2 bases short, with 9 bases between. This CDR3 reads CASSQQSNTEAFF. DNA for the CDR3: TGTGCCAGCAGTCAACAGTCTAACACTGAAGCTTTCTTT.

The J gene is TRBJ1-1, the V gene TRBV19; D remains unclear. V shed 4 bases and J shed 5 bases, with 17 bases lying between them. This CDR3 is 15 amino acids long. Germline CDR1 reads LNHDA; CDR2 reads SQIVND (reference sequence). CDR3 bases: TGTGCCAGTAGTACTCTTCCTTCTCCCGGTACTGAAGCTTTCTTT. Its protein product is CASSTLPSPGTEAFF.

This rearrangement joins TRBV10-3 to TRBJ1-2; D possibly corresponds to TRBD1 (5 bases). Per germline, CDR1 ENHRY and CDR2 SYGVKD. Trimming cost V 4 bases and J 5 bases, with 8 bases left between them. The CDR3 length is 12 residues. CDR3 residues: CAISGQPYGYTF. CDR3 DNA sequence: TGTGCCATCAGTGGACAGCCTTATGGCTACACCTTC.

Only a few counts were recorded for this clone. An end of the junction does not agree with germline; a read error may underlie this. CDR3 residues: CASSQLTATNEKLFF. The CDR3 nucleotides are TGCGCCAGCAGCCAATTGACAGCAACTAATGAAAAACTGTTTTTT. This chain connects TRBV7-2 to TRBJ1-4; weak D call: TRBD1 (5 bases). Germline V gene sequence: CDR1 SGHTA, CDR2 FQGNSA. The CDR3 extends over 15 amino acids.

The rearrangement uses TRBV13 and TRBJ2-2, with 8 positions matching TRBD2. Losses at the gene ends were 5 bases for V and 0 bases for J; bases not matched to a gene: 5. The CDR3 loop spans 16 amino acids. Germline CDR1 PRHDT, CDR2 FYEKMQ (reference sequence). The chain's CDR3 is CASSGPAGANTGELFF. CDR3 in DNA: TGTGCCAGCAGCGGTCCAGCGGGAGCGAACACCGGGGAGCTGTTTTTT.

The count of this clone is one. This rearrangement joins TRBV27 to TRBJ2-7; 7 bases align to TRBD1. The trim removed 5 bases at V and 1 base at J, leaving 5 bases unmatched. The CDR3 consists of 14 residues. From germline, CDR1 is MNHEY and CDR2 SMNVEV (reference sequence). Here the CDR3 reads CASSPRDSSYEQYF. The CDR3 nucleotides read TGTGCCAGCAGTCCTAGGGACAGTTCCTACGAGCAGTACTTC.

This clone was picked up a small number of times. The chain couples TRBV2 to TRBJ1-1; D might be TRBD1 (5 bases). The CDR3 has 12 amino acids. The germline CDR1 and CDR2 sequences are SNHLY and FYNNEI. Trimming stripped 5 bases from V and 8 bases from J, with 12 bases between. The chain's CDR3 is CASSSRQLEAFF. In DNA form, the CDR3 reads TGTGCCAGCAGTTCACGACAGCTGGAAGCTTTCTTT.

The chain combines TRBV5-6 with TRBJ2-1; maybe TRBD2 (5 bases). The V gene's germline CDR1 is SGHDT and CDR2 YYEEEE. Trimming took off 4 bases at V and 8 bases at J, with 16 bases between the two ends. This CDR3 contains 14 residues. The DNA of the CDR3 is TGTGCCAGCAGCGGTGTGAGGGTTGGCGATGAGCAGTTCTTC. This encodes CASSGVRVGDEQFF.

V and J are TRBV10-3 and TRBJ2-5, with TRBD1 matching over 9 bases. This CDR3 contains 13 residues. Germline values: CDR1 ENHRY, CDR2 SYGVKD. Trimming removed 11 bases from V and 5 bases from J; junction bases left unmatched: 9. CDR3 protein: CAVGQGKVETQYF. The CDR3 DNA sequence: TGTGCCGTCGGACAGGGGAAAGTTGAGACCCAGTACTTC.

The genes are TRBV27 and TRBJ2-2; no clear D. V gave up 6 bases and J gave up 5 bases, with 13 bases separating them. This CDR3 has 14 amino acids. Germline CDR1 is MNHEY and CDR2 is SMNVEV (reference sequence). The CDR3 region has the DNA TGTGCCAGCAGACCACTCGGTTGGACCGGGGAGCTGTTTTTT. Protein sequence: CASRPLGWTGELFF.

The chain's CDR3 is CASSRTGYNEQFF. CDR3 DNA sequence: TGTGCCAGCAGTCGAACAGGATACAATGAGCAGTTCTTC. The chain carries TRBV27 and TRBJ2-1; the D gene is possibly TRBD1 (5 bases). Germline V gene sequence: CDR1 MNHEY, CDR2 SMNVEV (reference sequence). There are 13 residues in the CDR3. V was clipped by 5 bases and J by 4 bases, with 9 bases between them.

The chain carries TRBV18 and TRBJ1-2, with D tentatively TRBD1 (5 bases). CDR1 KGHSH and CDR2 LQKENI come from the germline V gene. The CDR3 sequence is 14 residues long. V shed 6 bases and J shed 8 bases, with 19 bases lying between them. The CDR3 DNA is TGTGCCAGCTCCCCGACCGTAGGGGTGGAAGGCTACACCTTC. As protein: CASSPTVGVEGYTF.

V is TRBV5-6 and J is TRBJ2-4, with TRBD2 identical over 11 bases. J was trimmed by 9 bases and V by 3 bases; bases with no gene match: 11. Per germline, CDR1 SGHDT and CDR2 YYEEEE. CDR3 size: 16 residues. In DNA form, the CDR3 reads TGTGCCAGCAGCTCACCCGGGACTAGCGGCGATATCATTCAGTACTTC. This gives the protein CASSSPGTSGDIIQYF.

The rearrangement links TRBV13 to TRBJ2-7, with D possibly being TRBD2 (5 bases). The CDR3 is 15 residues long. The V end was cut by 1 base, the J end by 0 bases, with 10 bases between. Germline CDR1 and CDR2: PRHDT and FYEKMQ (reference sequence). The CDR3 loop reads CASSLDPGSSYEQYF. The CDR3, as DNA: TGTGCCAGCAGCTTAGATCCGGGGAGCTCCTACGAGCAGTACTTC.

This clone was seen more than once but under ten times. J is TRBJ2-1 and V is TRBV9; 7 bases are a match to TRBD2. The CDR3 is 18 amino acids. Germline loops: CDR1 SGDLS, CDR2 YYNGEE. The trim removed 7 bases at V and 7 bases at J, leaving 23 bases unmatched. The CDR3 is CASYTLLEGLSRWNEQFF. CDR3 bases: TGTGCCAGCTATACCCTTTTGGAGGGACTATCAAGATGGAATGAGCAGTTCTTC.

This clone was found once. The CDR3 DNA reads TGTGCCAGCAGTACGGGACTGCCCAACGAGCAGTACTTC. Translated, it gives CASSTGLPNEQYF. This chain links TRBV6-6 with TRBJ2-7; perhaps TRBD2 as D (6 bases). Per the germline V gene, CDR1 is MNHNY and CDR2 is SVGAGI (reference sequence). The V gene lost 5 bases and the J gene lost 5 bases, with 13 bases spanning the gap. This CDR3 is built from 13 residues.

The rearrangement links TRBV13 to TRBJ2-7; 7 bases agree with TRBD2. The CDR3 extends over 14 amino acids. Trimming took 3 bases from V and 0 from J; bases not matched to a gene: 2. Germline values: CDR1 PRHDT, CDR2 FYEKMQ (reference sequence). The DNA for the CDR3 is TGTGCCAGCAGCTTTAGCGGGCCCTCCTACGAGCAGTACTTC. Residues: CASSFSGPSYEQYF.